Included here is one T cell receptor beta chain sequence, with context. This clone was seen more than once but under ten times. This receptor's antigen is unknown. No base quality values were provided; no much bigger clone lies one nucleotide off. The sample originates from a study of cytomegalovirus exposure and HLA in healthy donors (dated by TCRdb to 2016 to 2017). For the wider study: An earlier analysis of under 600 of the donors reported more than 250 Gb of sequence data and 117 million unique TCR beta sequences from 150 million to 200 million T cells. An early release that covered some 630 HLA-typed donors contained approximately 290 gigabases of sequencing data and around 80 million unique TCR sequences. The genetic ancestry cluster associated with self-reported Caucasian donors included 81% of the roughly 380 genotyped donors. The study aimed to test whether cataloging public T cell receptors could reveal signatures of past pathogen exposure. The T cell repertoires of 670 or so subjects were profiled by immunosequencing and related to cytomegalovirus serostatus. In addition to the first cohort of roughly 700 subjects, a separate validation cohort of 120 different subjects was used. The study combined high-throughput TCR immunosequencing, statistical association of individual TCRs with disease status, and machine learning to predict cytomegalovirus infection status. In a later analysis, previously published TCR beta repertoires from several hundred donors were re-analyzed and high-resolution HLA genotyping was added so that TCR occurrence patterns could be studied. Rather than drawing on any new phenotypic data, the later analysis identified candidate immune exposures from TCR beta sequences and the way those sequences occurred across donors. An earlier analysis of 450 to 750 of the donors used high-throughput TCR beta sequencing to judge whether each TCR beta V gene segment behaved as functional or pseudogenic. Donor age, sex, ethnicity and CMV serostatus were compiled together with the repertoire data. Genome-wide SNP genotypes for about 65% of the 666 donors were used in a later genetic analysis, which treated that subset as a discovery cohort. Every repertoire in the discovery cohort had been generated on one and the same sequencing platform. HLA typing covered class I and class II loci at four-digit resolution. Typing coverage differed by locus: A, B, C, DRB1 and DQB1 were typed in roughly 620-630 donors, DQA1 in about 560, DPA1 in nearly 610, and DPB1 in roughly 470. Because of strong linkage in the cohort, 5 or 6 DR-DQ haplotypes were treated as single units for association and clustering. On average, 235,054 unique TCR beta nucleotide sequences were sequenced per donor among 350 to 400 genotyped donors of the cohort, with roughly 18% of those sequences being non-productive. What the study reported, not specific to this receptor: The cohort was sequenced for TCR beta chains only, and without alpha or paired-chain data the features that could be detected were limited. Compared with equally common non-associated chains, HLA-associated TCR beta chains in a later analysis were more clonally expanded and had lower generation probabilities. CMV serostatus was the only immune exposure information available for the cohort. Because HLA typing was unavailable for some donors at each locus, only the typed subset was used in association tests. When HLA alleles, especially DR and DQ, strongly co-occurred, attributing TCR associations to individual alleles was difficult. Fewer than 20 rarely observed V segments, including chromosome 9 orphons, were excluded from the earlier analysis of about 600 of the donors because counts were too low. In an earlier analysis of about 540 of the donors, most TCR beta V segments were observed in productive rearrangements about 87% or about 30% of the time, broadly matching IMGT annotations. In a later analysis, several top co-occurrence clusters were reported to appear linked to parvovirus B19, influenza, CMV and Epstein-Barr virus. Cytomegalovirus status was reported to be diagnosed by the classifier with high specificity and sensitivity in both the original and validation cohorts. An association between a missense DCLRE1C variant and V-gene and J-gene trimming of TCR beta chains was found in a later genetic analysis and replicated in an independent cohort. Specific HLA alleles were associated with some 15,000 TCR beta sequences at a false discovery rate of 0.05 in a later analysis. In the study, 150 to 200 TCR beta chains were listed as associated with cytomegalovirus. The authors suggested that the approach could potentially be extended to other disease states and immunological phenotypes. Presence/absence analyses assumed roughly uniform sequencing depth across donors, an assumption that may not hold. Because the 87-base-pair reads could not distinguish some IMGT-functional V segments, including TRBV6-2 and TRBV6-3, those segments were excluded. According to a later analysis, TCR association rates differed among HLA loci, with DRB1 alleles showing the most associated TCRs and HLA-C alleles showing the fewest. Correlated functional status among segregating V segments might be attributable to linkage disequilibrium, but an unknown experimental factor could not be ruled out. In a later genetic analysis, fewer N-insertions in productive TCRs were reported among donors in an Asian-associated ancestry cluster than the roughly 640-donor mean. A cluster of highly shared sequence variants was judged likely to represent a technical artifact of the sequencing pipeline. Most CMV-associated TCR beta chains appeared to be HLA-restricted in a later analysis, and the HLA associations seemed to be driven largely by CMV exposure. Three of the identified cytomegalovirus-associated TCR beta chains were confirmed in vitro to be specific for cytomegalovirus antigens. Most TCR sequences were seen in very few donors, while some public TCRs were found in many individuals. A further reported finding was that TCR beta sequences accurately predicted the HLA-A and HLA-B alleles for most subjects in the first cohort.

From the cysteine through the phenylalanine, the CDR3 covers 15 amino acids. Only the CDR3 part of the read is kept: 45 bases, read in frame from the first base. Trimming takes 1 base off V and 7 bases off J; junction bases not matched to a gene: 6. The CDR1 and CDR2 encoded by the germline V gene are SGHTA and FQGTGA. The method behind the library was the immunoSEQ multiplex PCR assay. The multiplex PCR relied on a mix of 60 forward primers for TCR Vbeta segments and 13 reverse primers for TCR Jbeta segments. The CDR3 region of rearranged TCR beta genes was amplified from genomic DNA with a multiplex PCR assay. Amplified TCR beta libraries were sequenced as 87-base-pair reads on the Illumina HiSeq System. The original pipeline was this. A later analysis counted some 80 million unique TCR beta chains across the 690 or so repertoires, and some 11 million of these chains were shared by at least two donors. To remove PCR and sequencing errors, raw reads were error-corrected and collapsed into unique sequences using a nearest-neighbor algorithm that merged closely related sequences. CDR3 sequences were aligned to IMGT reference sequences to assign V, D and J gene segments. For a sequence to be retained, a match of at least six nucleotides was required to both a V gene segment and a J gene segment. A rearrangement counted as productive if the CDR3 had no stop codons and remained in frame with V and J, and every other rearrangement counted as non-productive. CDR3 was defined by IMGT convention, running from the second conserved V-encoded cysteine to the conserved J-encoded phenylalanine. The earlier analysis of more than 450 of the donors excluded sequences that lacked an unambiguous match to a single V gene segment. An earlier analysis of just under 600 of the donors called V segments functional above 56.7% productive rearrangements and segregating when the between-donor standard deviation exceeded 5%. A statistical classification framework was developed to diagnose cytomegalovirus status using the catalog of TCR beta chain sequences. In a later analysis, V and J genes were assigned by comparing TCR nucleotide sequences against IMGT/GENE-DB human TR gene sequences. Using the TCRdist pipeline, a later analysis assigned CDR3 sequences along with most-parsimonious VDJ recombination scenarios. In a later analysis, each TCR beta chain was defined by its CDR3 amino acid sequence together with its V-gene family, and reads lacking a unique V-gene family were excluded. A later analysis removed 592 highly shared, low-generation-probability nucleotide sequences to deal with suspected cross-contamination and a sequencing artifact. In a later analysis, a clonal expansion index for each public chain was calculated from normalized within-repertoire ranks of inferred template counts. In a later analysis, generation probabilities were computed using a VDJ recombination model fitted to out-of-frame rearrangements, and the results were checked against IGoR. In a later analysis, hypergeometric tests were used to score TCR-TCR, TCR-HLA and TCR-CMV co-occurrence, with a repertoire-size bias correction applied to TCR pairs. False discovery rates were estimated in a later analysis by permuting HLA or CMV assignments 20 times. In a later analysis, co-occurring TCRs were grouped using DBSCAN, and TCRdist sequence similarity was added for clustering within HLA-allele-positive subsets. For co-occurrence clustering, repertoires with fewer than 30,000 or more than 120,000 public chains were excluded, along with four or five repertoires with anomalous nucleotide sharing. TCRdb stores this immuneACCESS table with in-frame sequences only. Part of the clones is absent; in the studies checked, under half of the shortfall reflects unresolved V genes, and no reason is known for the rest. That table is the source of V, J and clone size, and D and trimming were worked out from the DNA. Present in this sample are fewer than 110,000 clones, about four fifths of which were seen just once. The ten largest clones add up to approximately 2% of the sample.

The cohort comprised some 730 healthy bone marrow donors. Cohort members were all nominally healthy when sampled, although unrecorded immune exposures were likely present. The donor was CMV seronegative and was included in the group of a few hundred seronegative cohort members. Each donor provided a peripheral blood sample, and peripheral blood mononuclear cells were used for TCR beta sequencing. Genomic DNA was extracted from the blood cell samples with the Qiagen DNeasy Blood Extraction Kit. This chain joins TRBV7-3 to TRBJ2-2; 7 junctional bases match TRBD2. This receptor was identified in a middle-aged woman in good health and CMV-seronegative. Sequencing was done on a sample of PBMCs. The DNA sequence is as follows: TGTGCCAGCAGCTTAAGCGGGAGTAATGGCGGGGAGCTGTTTTTT. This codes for CASSLSGSNGGELFF.